The rows below give T cell receptor beta chains drawn from one sample of a study of identical twins. TCRdb analysed the 5' RACE reads with MiXCR anew, one entry per CDR3 protein. The profile covers 1.5 million to 2 million distinct CDR3 sequences, with around a third appearing a single time and about 0.3% taken by the ten largest. Sequencing was carried out using cord blood. All receptors come from a newborn girl in good health. The CDR3 runs from the conserved cysteine through the conserved F or W. A D gene is named only where the DNA matches it firmly. Clone size appears in some rows only: once, few, many, or a class for an expanded clone.

TRBV7-8	NA	once	TRBJ2-5	TGTGCCAGCAGCTTAGTTTCCCGCCGAGAGACCCAGTACTTC	CASSLVSRRETQYF
TRBV20-1	NA	NA	TRBJ2-5	TGCAGTGCTAGTTCGAGCGGGTACCAAGAGACCCAGTACTTC	CSASSSGYQETQYF
TRBV5-1	NA	few	TRBJ2-4	TGCGCCAGCAGCTGGGGGGAGTCGGGGGACATTCAGTACTTC	CASSWGESGDIQYF
TRBV30	NA	few	TRBJ2-1	TGTGCCTGGAGTAGGGACAATGAGCAGTTCTTC	CAWSRDNEQFF
TRBV28	NA	NA	TRBJ2-5	TGTGCCAGCAGTTTATTGGGGGGGCGCAGGGAGACCCAGTACTTC	CASSLLGGRRETQYF
TRBV28	TRBD2	NA	TRBJ2-5	TGTGCCAGCACCCTATCGGGACTAGCGGGAGTTGGGCAAGAGACCCAGTACTTC	CASTLSGLAGVGQETQYF
TRBV4-1	TRBD2	NA	TRBJ2-7	TGCGCCAGCAGCCAAGTAGGGACTAGCGGCTACAATGAGCAGTACTTC	CASSQVGTSGYNEQYF
TRBV12-3/TRBV12-4	TRBD2	NA	TRBJ2-3	TGTGCCAGCAGTGCGACTAGCGGGAGGCCAGATACGCAGTATTTT	CASSATSGRPDTQYF
TRBV3-1	NA	NA	TRBJ1-3	TGTGCCAGCAGCCAAGGGGGGGAAAACACCATATATTTT	CASSQGGENTIYF
TRBV5-1	TRBD2	NA	TRBJ2-1	TGCGCCAGCAGCTTGGCCATAAGCGGGAGCTCCTACAATGAGCAGTTCTTC	CASSLAISGSSYNEQFF
TRBV7-9	NA	NA	TRBJ2-3	TGTGCCAGCAGCTTATCTGAGGCCCGCACAGATACGCAGTATTTT	CASSLSEARTDTQYF
TRBV15	NA	few	TRBJ2-7	TGTGCCACCAGCAGAGAAGGGAATTCTGACGAGCAGTACTTC	CATSREGNSDEQYF
TRBV7-8	NA	NA	TRBJ1-5	TGTGCCAGCAGCTTAAGGGGCTCACCCTCAAATCAGCCCCAGCATTTT	CASSLRGSPSNQPQHF
TRBV28	NA	NA	TRBJ1-2	TGTGCCAGCAGGTCCCCGGTAGGCTACACCTTC	CASRSPVGYTF
TRBV2	NA	few	TRBJ2-5	TGTGCCAGCAGTGAATTTCTTAGGCTCCTCCAAGAGACCCAGTACTTC	CASSEFLRLLQETQYF
TRBV29-1	NA	few	TRBJ1-2	TGCAGCTACGCAGGAAACGGCTACACCTTC	CSYAGNGYTF
TRBV29-1	NA	many	TRBJ1-2	TGCAGCGTTGGAGCGGGCCCCAACTATGGCTACACCTTC	CSVGAGPNYGYTF
TRBV2	NA	few	TRBJ1-4	TGTGCCAGCAGAGTCGGGACCGGGGAAAAACTGTTTTTT	CASRVGTGEKLFF
TRBV7-2	NA	NA	TRBJ1-4	TGTGCCAGCAGCTTAGCCTCAGTTCCTAATGAAAAACTGTTTTTT	CASSLASVPNEKLFF
TRBV27	NA	NA	TRBJ1-6	TGTGCCAGCAGTTTAACCCTTCATTATAATTCACCCCTCCACTTT	CASSLTLHYNSPLHF
TRBV20-1	TRBD1	NA	TRBJ2-1	TGCAGTGCTAGGGTACCGGGACAGTGGAGGAATGAGCAGTTCTTC	CSARVPGQWRNEQFF
TRBV2	TRBD2	once	TRBJ2-1	TGTGCCAGCAGGGAGACTAGCGGGAGACGCAATGAGCAGTTCTTC	CASRETSGRRNEQFF
TRBV20-1	TRBD1	few	TRBJ1-2	TGCAGTGCTAGGAGGGATGGCGCCAGACAGGGGAGCTATGGCTACACCTTC	CSARRDGARQGSYGYTF
TRBV12-3/TRBV12-4	TRBD1	many	TRBJ1-5	TGTGCCAGCAGTCGACAGGGGGGTAGCAATCAGCCCCAGCATTTT	CASSRQGGSNQPQHF
TRBV14	NA	few	TRBJ2-3	TGTGCCAGCAGTCGGCAGCCGGGGACAGATACGCAGTATTTT	CASSRQPGTDTQYF
TRBV7-2	TRBD2	NA	TRBJ2-1	TGTGCCAGCAGCTTAGTAGGCGGGGGGGCCAATGAGCAGTTCTTC	CASSLVGGGANEQFF
TRBV28	TRBD1	many	TRBJ2-7	TGTGCCAGCAGTTTCCCGGGACAGGGGAATTGGGACGAGCAGTACTTC	CASSFPGQGNWDEQYF
TRBV11-3	TRBD1	once	TRBJ2-1	TGTGCCAGCAGCTTAGAGAGGACAGGGCGGGAAAATGAGCAGTTCTTC	CASSLERTGRENEQFF
TRBV29-1	NA	NA	TRBJ2-7	TGCAGCGTTGTGACCCGGGCTGCCTACAATGAGCAGTACTTC	CSVVTRAAYNEQYF
TRBV13	NA	NA	TRBJ1-2	TGTGCCAGCACCACTCTTTGGTCGACAGGCTCTAACTATGGCTACACCTTC	CASTTLWSTGSNYGYTF
TRBV12-3/TRBV12-4	NA	many	TRBJ2-4	TGTGCCAGCAGTTTTACAGGAAACATTCAGTACTTC	CASSFTGNIQYF
TRBV4-2	NA	NA	TRBJ2-1	TGTGCCAGCAGCCAAGAAAAGGCGGGGAAAAGGTACAATGAGCAGTTCTTC	CASSQEKAGKRYNEQFF
TRBV12-3/TRBV12-4	NA	NA	TRBJ1-4	TGTGCCAGCAGTACCGGGGGCGATGAAAAACTGTTTTTT	CASSTGGDEKLFF
TRBV7-2	NA	NA	TRBJ1-2	TGTGCCAGCAGCTTAGCCAGGGAACCGTACTATGACTACACCTTC	CASSLAREPYYDYTF
TRBV6-2/TRBV6-3	TRBD2	few	TRBJ2-7	TGTGCCAGCAGTTATGCGGGTCCGGGACTAGCGGGGTCAACTTACGAGCAGTACTTC	CASSYAGPGLAGSTYEQYF
TRBV20-1	TRBD1	NA	TRBJ1-1	TGCAGTGCTAGAGAACGGGACAGGGGGCGAACTGAAGCTTTCTTT	CSARERDRGRTEAFF
TRBV5-1	NA	few	TRBJ2-7	TGCGCCAGCAGCTTGGGCCAGGGGAAGATGACCTACGAGCAGTACTTC	CASSLGQGKMTYEQYF
TRBV5-1	TRBD1	few	TRBJ2-6	TGCGCCAGCAGCTTGGGGGGACAGTTTCCCTCTGGGGCCAACGTCCTGACTTTC	CASSLGGQFPSGANVLTF
TRBV11-2	TRBD2	few	TRBJ2-3	TGTGCCAGCAGCCCAGGGACTAGCGGGAAAAGCACAGATACGCAGTATTTT	CASSPGTSGKSTDTQYF
TRBV3-1	NA	NA	TRBJ1-6	TGTGCCAGCAGCGACGGGACTTATAATTCACCCCTCCACTTT	CASSDGTYNSPLHF
TRBV20-1	TRBD2	NA	TRBJ2-1	TGCAGTGCTAGGACCAGACTAGCCGTCTACAATGAGCAGTTCTTC	CSARTRLAVYNEQFF
TRBV4-2	TRBD2	NA	TRBJ2-5	TGTGCCAGCAGCCAAGCGGCTAGCGGGAGGGCCGAATGGGGGACCCAGTACTTC	CASSQAASGRAEWGTQYF
TRBV4-1	NA	NA	TRBJ2-5	TGCGCCAGCAGCCACCGTTTAGACCAAGAGACCCAGTACTTC	CASSHRLDQETQYF
TRBV29-1	TRBD1	NA	TRBJ1-1	TGCAGCGGTGGAGGGACAGGTAACACTGAAGCTTTCTTT	CSGGGTGNTEAFF
TRBV3-1	NA	NA	TRBJ2-6	TGTGCCAGCAGTCCGCTAGCGCGATACTCTGGGGCCAACGTCCTGACTTTC	CASSPLARYSGANVLTF